Presented here are 14 T cell receptor beta chains from one specimen sequenced in a study of molecular identifiers for immune sequencing clone quantification. A single record per CDR3 protein comes from TCRdb applying MiXCR to the PCR reads. The table shows approximately 93,000 distinct CDR3 sequences, with 25% occurring only once. Sequenced input: naive CD8+ T cells from blood, with Jurkat cell RNA spiked in. The subset was: FACS-sorted CD8+CD4-CCR7+CD45RA+ naive T cells. The receptors come from a human donor in good health. Some libraries in this study had Jurkat cell RNA spiked in.

The rearrangement uses TRBV19 and TRBJ2-3; D gene uncertain. The V gene's germline CDR1 is LNHDA and CDR2 SQIVND (reference sequence). CDR3 length equals 14 residues. Trimming pared 3 bases from V and 6 bases from J, leaving 13 bases between. CDR3 bases: TGTGCCAGTAGTATCATGGTGCCCCCGGATACGCAGTATTTT. Translation: CASSIMVPPDTQYF. Looking up the rest from reference TRBV19 and TRBJ2-3 gives the full variable domain: DGGITQSPKYLFRKEGQNVTLSCEQNLNHDAMYWYRQDPGQGLRLIYYSQIVNDFQKGDIAEGYSVSREKKESFPLTVTSAQKNPTAFYLCASSIMVPPDTQYFGPGTRLTVL.

This clonotype has a count of ten or more. The rearrangement joins TRBV4-1 to TRBJ2-7; TRBD2 is a possible D gene (7 bases). Germline loops: CDR1 MGHRA, CDR2 YSYEKL. Trimming pared 5 bases from V and 6 bases from J, leaving 17 bases between. CDR3 length equals 14 residues. The CDR3 sequence is CASSARGGLGEQYF. The DNA for the CDR3 is TGCGCCAGCAGCGCAAGGGGGGGGCTTGGCGAGCAGTACTTC.

This clonotype turned up a few times. In nucleotides, the CDR3 is TGTGCCAGCAACCCGCCTAGGGGAGGGGAGACCCAGTACTTC. The encoded protein is CASNPPRGGETQYF. The chain joins TRBV28 to TRBJ2-5; 7 nucleotides line up with TRBD2. Trimming took 7 bases from V and 5 from J; bases not matched to a gene: 10. Germline V CDR1 and CDR2: MDHEN, SYDVKM. The CDR3 extends over 14 amino acids.

The chain employs TRBV24-1 and TRBJ2-7; 13 bases agree with TRBD2. Germline CDR1 reads KGHDR; CDR2 reads SFDVKD. The CDR3 loop spans 16 amino acids. With 4 bases clipped from V and 1 base from J, the junction kept 3 bases outside the gene matches. The CDR3 sequence: CATSDPTSGGSYEQYF. CDR3 bases: TGTGCCACCAGTGACCCGACTAGCGGGGGGTCCTACGAGCAGTACTTC.

V gene TRBV28 combines with J gene TRBJ2-5; 7 bases agree with TRBD2. The CDR3 spans 15 residues. After removal of 5 bases from V and 4 bases from J, the junction contained 10 bases not matched to a gene. From germline, CDR1 is MDHEN and CDR2 SYDVKM. The CDR3 DNA reads as TGTGCCAGCAGTCCAACCGGGACTAATGGAGAGACCCAGTACTTC. It yields the protein CASSPTGTNGETQYF.

V gene TRBV19 combines with J gene TRBJ2-3; 7 bases align to TRBD2. The CDR3 extends over 15 amino acids. Germline CDR1 is LNHDA and CDR2 is SQIVND (reference sequence). Trimming took 5 bases from V and 0 from J; bases not matched to a gene: 5. The CDR3 region has the DNA TGTGCCAGTAGTTCGACTAGCTCAAGCACAGATACGCAGTATTTT. Protein product: CASSSTSSSTDTQYF. Based on the CDR3 plus reference TRBV19 and TRBJ2-3, the full variable domain is DGGITQSPKYLFRKEGQNVTLSCEQNLNHDAMYWYRQDPGQGLRLIYYSQIVNDFQKGDIAEGYSVSREKKESFPLTVTSAQKNPTAFYLCASSSTSSSTDTQYFGPGTRLTVL.

The chain is built from TRBV4-1 and TRBJ1-5; D is undetermined. V was trimmed by 0 bases and J by 6 bases, leaving 9 bases between them. CDR3 size: 14 residues. Germline V lookup: CDR1 MGHRA, CDR2 YSYEKL. The DNA for the CDR3 is TGCGCCAGCAGCCAAGATGTCCTAGGTCAGCCCCAGCATTTT. Residues: CASSQDVLGQPQHF.

This clonotype was seen many times. The gene calls are TRBV3-1 and TRBJ2-3; D not resolved. Germline assignment: CDR1 LGHDT and CDR2 YNNKEL (reference sequence). The CDR3 totals 13 residues. The V end was cut by 3 bases, the J end by 0 bases, with 4 bases between. The CDR3 bases are TGTGCCAGCAGCCAGAGTAGCACAGATACGCAGTATTTT. Its protein is CASSQSSTDTQYF.

This clonotype has a count of ten or more. The chain employs TRBV6-2 or TRBV6-3 and TRBJ2-7; possible D gene TRBD2, 5 bases. The CDR3 has 13 residues. V gave up 3 bases and J gave up 1 base, with 7 bases separating them. CDR1 is MNHEY and CDR2 is SVGEGT in the germline V gene. This CDR3 is CASSYAGSYEQYF. CDR3 nucleotide sequence: TGTGCCAGCAGTTATGCGGGTTCCTACGAGCAGTACTTC.

This clonotype was detected a few times. The chain couples TRBV2 to TRBJ2-5, with D perhaps matching TRBD1 (5 bases). Germline V gives CDR1 SNHLY, CDR2 FYNNEI. V gave up 6 bases and J gave up 1 base, with 9 bases separating them. The CDR3 has 13 residues. In nucleotides, the CDR3 is TGTGCCAGCAGACCAAGGGGCCAAGAGACCCAGTACTTC. Its protein product is CASRPRGQETQYF.

Remarks on this clonotype: This may be a read error: a much more frequent sequence differs by one nucleotide. The chain is built from TRBV7-9 and TRBJ1-5; TRBD1 is a possible D gene (5 bases). This CDR3 contains 14 residues. Germline assignment: CDR1 SEHNR and CDR2 FQNEAQ (reference sequence). The CDR3 DNA is TGTGCCAGCAGCTTGAGGGGTGACAATCGGCCCCAGCATTTT. Translated: CASSLRGDNRPQHF.

The chain recombines TRBV3-1 with TRBJ2-1; D is ambiguous. With 4 bases removed from V and 8 bases from J, the gap between germline ends came to 6 bases. The CDR3 sequence is 11 residues long. The germline V gene has CDR1 LGHDT and CDR2 YNNKEL (reference sequence). The DNA for the CDR3 is TGTGCCAGCAGCCTAATGGATGAGCAGTTCTTC. It yields the protein CASSLMDEQFF.

The chain has TRBV29-1 and TRBJ1-1; no reliable D call. The CDR3 covers 15 residues. The V and J ends lost 7 bases and 0 bases respectively, with 18 bases between them. Germline V CDR1 and CDR2: SQVTM, ANQGSEA. DNA for the CDR3: TGCAGCGCTGAGTTGGGTTCACAGATGAACACTGAAGCTTTCTTT. Encoded protein: CSAELGSQMNTEAFF.

This clonotype was counted ten times or more. This chain uses TRBV19 with TRBJ2-4; D is uncertain. Germline-derived CDR1 and CDR2 are LNHDA and SQIVND (reference sequence). V was shortened by 6 bases and J by 8 bases, with 14 bases between the two germline ends. This CDR3 is built from 13 residues. CDR3 nucleotide sequence: TGTGCCAGTAGCCCTCCCGGTCTGGACATTCAGTACTTC. Translated, it gives CASSPPGLDIQYF. The complete variable domain, with remaining parts taken from reference TRBV19 and TRBJ2-4, reads DGGITQSPKYLFRKEGQNVTLSCEQNLNHDAMYWYRQDPGQGLRLIYYSQIVNDFQKGDIAEGYSVSREKKESFPLTVTSAQKNPTAFYLCASSPPGLDIQYFGAGTRLSVL.